These 19 T cell receptor beta chains were all obtained from the same sample, sequenced in a study of Ad26.COV2.S vaccination and SARS-CoV-2 variants. TCRdb's table, derived via immunoSEQ multiplex PCR, lists solely in-frame clones and lacks some. The sample has hundreds of thousands of clones, 88% seen once; the top ten hold around 6.4%. Stated treatment: some 20 received Ad26.COV2.S at low or high dose, single or two shots; a few received placebo; per-sample allocation not given. It was on day 63 after the first vaccine or placebo injection that samples were taken. The starting material was peripheral blood, obtained in a trial of Ad26.COV2.S vaccine versus placebo. Every receptor here comes from a person aged 18 to 59 who received the Ad26.COV2.S COVID-19 vaccine or a placebo.

The chain recombines TRBV19 with TRBJ2-1; D possibly corresponds to TRBD1 (6 bases). Trimming stripped 1 base from V and 5 bases from J, with 15 bases between. The germline CDR1 and CDR2 sequences are LNHDA and SQIVND (reference sequence). The CDR3 loop spans 16 amino acids. The CDR3 is CASSIGSGAGDNEQFF. The DNA for the CDR3 is TGTGCCAGTAGTATAGGGTCAGGGGCTGGGGACAATGAGCAGTTCTTC.

The gene calls are TRBV12-3 or TRBV12-4 and TRBJ2-7; 7 bases map to TRBD1. The CDR3 runs 13 residues. Trimming took 6 bases from V and 1 from J; bases not matched to a gene: 3. CDR3 in amino acids: CASRLTGSYEQYF. The CDR3 nucleotides read TGTGCCAGCAGACTGACAGGGTCCTACGAGCAGTACTTC.

This rearrangement joins TRBV6-6 to TRBJ1-5, with 11 bases matching TRBD1. Germline assignment: CDR1 MNHNY and CDR2 SVGAGI (reference sequence). V was pared by 1 base and J by 10 bases, with 3 bases of the junction left unmatched. The CDR3 totals 14 residues. CDR3 nucleotide sequence: TGTGCCAGCAGTTACTGGACAGGGGGCTCCCCCCAGCATTTT. Amino acids: CASSYWTGGSPQHF.

This sequence joins TRBV27 and TRBJ1-2, with D unclear. The germline gives CDR1 MNHEY, CDR2 SMNVEV (reference sequence). CDR3 length: 13 amino acids. V was shortened by 3 bases and J by 2 bases, with 7 bases between the two germline ends. This chain's CDR3 is CASSLRANYGYTF. The CDR3, as DNA: TGTGCCAGCAGTTTGCGGGCCAACTATGGCTACACCTTC.

This clone was counted a single time. This chain joins TRBV29-1 and TRBJ2-3, with 9 bases that match TRBD1. The CDR3 consists of 17 residues. Germline CDR1 is SQVTM and CDR2 is ANQGSEA. Trimming took 6 bases from V and 1 from J; bases not matched to a gene: 14. Here the CDR3 reads CSVRTGTGRVGTDTQYF. Here the CDR3 DNA reads TGCAGCGTCCGAACCGGGACAGGGAGGGTTGGCACAGATACGCAGTATTTT.

The chain employs TRBV11-2 and TRBJ1-4; TRBD1 matches 9 bases. Germline values: CDR1 SGHAT, CDR2 FQNNGV. Germline trimming cut 5 bases from V and 5 bases from J; bases unmatched to any gene: 6. The CDR3 is 15 residues long. For the CDR3, the DNA is TGTGCCAGCAGCATCGGGACAGGGAGGAATGAAAAACTGTTTTTT. Residues: CASSIGTGRNEKLFF.

The V gene is TRBV7-2, the J gene TRBJ1-2; weak D call: TRBD1 (5 bases). The CDR3 contains 16 residues. Germline V lookup: CDR1 SGHTA, CDR2 FQGNSA. V shed 4 bases and J shed 0 bases, with 15 bases lying between them. CDR3 protein: CASSSRSGGANYGYTF. The CDR3 DNA sequence: TGTGCCAGCAGCTCACGGTCCGGGGGAGCTAACTATGGCTACACCTTC.

This chain uses TRBV5-1 with TRBJ2-3, with D possibly TRBD1 on 5 matching bases. V lost 5 bases and J 0 bases, leaving 16 bases between the germline ends. The CDR3 consists of 16 residues. In germline, CDR1 is SGHRS, CDR2 YFSETQ. The DNA for the CDR3 is TGCGCCAGCAGGGCTACAGGAAGTTCTAGCACAGATACGCAGTATTTT. It codes for CASRATGSSSTDTQYF.

The chain employs TRBV28 and TRBJ1-6; D unresolved. Germline V lookup: CDR1 MDHEN, CDR2 SYDVKM. The V and J ends lost 4 bases and 13 bases respectively, with 11 bases between them. The length of the CDR3 is 12 residues. The CDR3 sequence is CASSSPDIPLHF. CDR3 coding DNA: TGTGCCAGCAGTTCGCCCGACATTCCCCTCCACTTT.

The chain uses TRBV9 and TRBJ1-6; 8 positions match TRBD1. With 3 bases clipped from V and 6 bases from J, the junction kept 5 bases outside the gene matches. This CDR3 spans 15 amino acids. Germline lookup yields CDR1 SGDLS and CDR2 YYNGEE. The CDR3 nucleotides read TGTGCCAGCAGCGGCGGACAGGGAAGTAATTCACCCCTCCACTTT. Translated: CASSGGQGSNSPLHF.

This chain joins TRBV19 and TRBJ2-1, with D unclear. The CDR3 is 15 amino acids. Germline V gives CDR1 LNHDA, CDR2 SQIVND (reference sequence). Between the trimmed V and J ends, which lost 4 bases and 6 bases, there was a span of 16 bases. CDR3: CASSKPTGVGNEQFF. In DNA, the CDR3 is TGTGCCAGTAGTAAGCCCACCGGCGTCGGCAATGAGCAGTTCTTC. Supplemented by reference TRBV19 and TRBJ2-1, the full variable domain reads DGGITQSPKYLFRKEGQNVTLSCEQNLNHDAMYWYRQDPGQGLRLIYYSQIVNDFQKGDIAEGYSVSREKKESFPLTVTSAQKNPTAFYLCASSKPTGVGNEQFFGPGTRLTVL.

V is TRBV29-1 and J is TRBJ1-2; possibly TRBD1 for D (5 bases). Germline loops: CDR1 SQVTM, CDR2 ANQGSEA. The CDR3 loop spans 14 amino acids. The V and J ends lost 2 bases and 0 bases respectively, with 10 bases between them. CDR3 DNA: TGCAGCGTTGAAAGAGGGGAAGCTAACTATGGCTACACCTTC. Amino acid sequence: CSVERGEANYGYTF.

The gene calls are TRBV9 and TRBJ1-2, with 8 bases matching TRBD1. CDR1 is SGDLS, CDR2 YYNGEE, per germline. V gave up 0 bases and J gave up 4 bases; unmatched junction bases: 5. The CDR3 loop spans 15 amino acids. CDR3 sequence: CASSVAAGGGYGYTF. The CDR3 bases are TGTGCCAGCAGCGTAGCGGCAGGGGGCGGCTATGGCTACACCTTC.

The chain has TRBV28 and TRBJ2-7, with 8 nucleotides matching TRBD2. CDR1 is MDHEN, CDR2 SYDVKM, per germline. J gave up 2 bases and V 8 bases, and 11 bases lay outside the gene matches. The CDR3 spans 15 residues. This chain's CDR3 is CASSPGGTLTYEQYF. CDR3 nucleotides: TGTGCCAGCTCCCCGGGAGGGACACTCACCTACGAGCAGTACTTC.

The chain recombines TRBV6-5 with TRBJ1-4; D remains unclear. The CDR3 is 15 amino acids. CDR1 is MNHEY and CDR2 is SVGAGI in the germline V gene. Deletions cut 4 bases from V and 0 bases from J, with 9 bases between. As DNA, the CDR3 is TGTGCCAGCAGTTCAATGCACTCAACTAATGAAAAACTGTTTTTT. Amino acids: CASSSMHSTNEKLFF.

This chain links TRBV5-6 with TRBJ2-1, with D tentatively TRBD1 or TRBD2 (5 bases each). Trimming stripped 7 bases from V and 0 bases from J, with 14 bases between. The CDR3 runs to 15 residues. In germline, CDR1 is SGHDT, CDR2 YYEEEE. This CDR3 reads CASFAGASSYNEQFF. CDR3 nucleotides: TGTGCCAGCTTCGCCGGGGCGAGCTCCTACAATGAGCAGTTCTTC.

This chain joins TRBV18 and TRBJ1-2; possibly TRBD1 for D (6 bases). Germline CDR1 and CDR2: KGHSH and LQKENI. The V end was cut by 3 bases, the J end by 5 bases, with 16 bases between. This CDR3 has 15 amino acids. In nucleotides, the CDR3 is TGTGCCAGCTCACCCCCCTTTAACCAGGGGTATGGCTACACCTTC. It specifies CASSPPFNQGYGYTF.

This rearrangement joins TRBV28 to TRBJ2-2; 8 bases match TRBD2. Unmatched junction bases numbered 8, after V lost 10 bases and J lost 4 bases. This CDR3 has 14 residues. The germline V gene encodes CDR1 MDHEN and CDR2 SYDVKM. The CDR3 reads CATQRERVTGELFF. The CDR3, as DNA: TGTGCCACCCAGCGGGAGAGGGTCACCGGGGAGCTGTTTTTT.

The chain carries TRBV19 and TRBJ1-6; TRBD1 matches at 9 bases. Germline trimming cut 10 bases from V and 1 base from J; bases unmatched to any gene: 14. The germline CDR1 and CDR2 sequences are LNHDA and SQIVND (reference sequence). The CDR3 has 18 amino acids. This chain's CDR3 is CATAGGQGLGSYNSPLHF. As DNA, the CDR3 is TGTGCCACCGCTGGGGGACAGGGCTTAGGATCCTATAATTCACCCCTCCACTTT. Together with reference TRBV19 and TRBJ1-6, the CDR3 gives the full variable domain: DGGITQSPKYLFRKEGQNVTLSCEQNLNHDAMYWYRQDPGQGLRLIYYSQIVNDFQKGDIAEGYSVSREKKESFPLTVTSAQKNPTAFYLCATAGGQGLGSYNSPLHFGNGTRLTVT.